The 22 T cell receptor beta chains given below trace back to one sample, sequenced in a study of regulatory T cells in long-lasting Graves disease. The time point: persistent/refractory GD, antithyroid drugs over 5 years with positive TRAb. Following extraction of RNA from PBMCs, that RNA was used to make the TCR library. Through Arm-PCR of CDR3 regions and iRepertoire HTBI primers, TCR beta libraries were built. MiXCR, applied by TCRdb to the multiplex PCR reads, yields one record per CDR3 protein. The top ten clones hold around 20% of a sample with approximately 400,000 distinct CDR3 sequences, less than 25% of them seen once. This material consisted of peripheral blood mononuclear cells (PBMCs), taken when the disease was refractory, from a patient treated with antithyroid drugs. The receptors shown here come from a female donor with Graves disease.

DNA of the CDR3: TGTGCCAGCAGCGAGGGGACAGCGTCAACACCCCTCCACTTT. Protein: CASSEGTASTPLHF. J is TRBJ1-6 and V is TRBV7-9; 7 bases fit TRBD1. This CDR3 contains 14 residues. The ends lost 5 bases at V and 11 bases at J; junction bases unmatched: 9. From germline, CDR1 is SEHNR and CDR2 FQNEAQ (reference sequence). Complete variable domain (other parts from reference TRBV7-9 and TRBJ1-6): DTGVSQNPRHKITKRGQNVTFRCDPISEHNRLYWYRQTLGQGPEFLTYFQNEAQLEKSRLLSDRFSAERPKGSFSTLEIQRTEQGDSAMYLCASSEGTASTPLHFGNGTRLTVT.

The sample holds many counts of this clonotype. This chain links TRBV7-9 with TRBJ2-7; TRBD1 aligns across 7 bases. This CDR3 is built from 16 residues. With 5 bases clipped from V and 2 bases from J, the junction kept 12 bases outside the gene matches. Germline V gene data show CDR1 as SEHNR and CDR2 as FQNEAQ (reference sequence). The CDR3 is CASSRDSLTTPYEQYF. The DNA of the CDR3 is TGTGCCAGCAGCAGGGACAGCTTAACAACGCCCTACGAGCAGTACTTC.

Ten or more counts support this clonotype. V gene TRBV10-3 combines with J gene TRBJ2-7, with D unresolved. The germline CDR1 and CDR2 sequences are ENHRY and SYGVKD. This CDR3 is 12 amino acids long. Between the trimmed V and J ends, which lost 0 bases and 4 bases, there was a span of 4 bases. The CDR3 loop is CAISESQYEQYF. DNA of the CDR3: TGTGCCATCAGTGAGTCGCAGTACGAGCAGTACTTC.

The chain recombines TRBV15 with TRBJ2-3; 8 bases align to TRBD2. V trimming: 7 bases; J trimming: 6 bases; junction bases outside the gene matches: 3. CDR3 length: 12 amino acids. CDR1 is LNHNV, CDR2 YYDKDF, per germline (reference sequence). The CDR3: CATIGRDDTQYF. The DNA for the CDR3 is TGTGCCACCATCGGGAGGGATGATACGCAGTATTTT.

The chain combines TRBV6-1 with TRBJ2-3; D gene uncertain. This CDR3 is 14 amino acids long. CDR1 MNHNS and CDR2 SASEGT come from the germline V gene. V lost 6 bases, J lost 4 bases, and 14 bases lay in between. As DNA, the CDR3 is TGTGCCAGCAGGCCCCCCGGCGATGCAGATACGCAGTATTTT. This sequence encodes CASRPPGDADTQYF.

This clonotype was counted many times. CDR3 sequence (DNA): TGTGCCAGCAGCATACGAGCGGGAAACTCCCAAGAGACCCAGTACTTC. Its protein product is CASSIRAGNSQETQYF. The rearrangement joins TRBV5-6 to TRBJ2-5; 7 nucleotides match TRBD2. Germline-derived CDR1 and CDR2 are SGHDT and YYEEEE. CDR3 length: 16 amino acids. V was clipped by 4 bases and J by 1 base; unmatched bases: 10.

This clonotype has a count of ten or more. The gene calls are TRBV9 and TRBJ2-5, with D perhaps matching TRBD2 (6 bases). The CDR3 is 15 residues long. Trimming removed 0 bases from V and 2 bases from J, with 11 bases in between. From germline, CDR1 is SGDLS and CDR2 YYNGEE. The CDR3 reads CASSVAGGLQETQYF. The CDR3 region has the DNA TGTGCCAGCAGCGTAGCCGGGGGACTTCAAGAGACCCAGTACTTC.

The chain links TRBV12-3 or TRBV12-4 to TRBJ2-7; weak D call: TRBD2 (5 bases). This CDR3 has 12 amino acids. Trimming removed 5 bases at V and 10 bases at J, with 15 bases between. The CDR3 sequence: CASSSIQTGQYF. The CDR3 nucleotides are TGTGCCAGCAGTAGCATCCAGACGGGACAGTACTTC.

V and J are TRBV7-8 and TRBJ1-5, with 10 bases fitting TRBD1. The germline V gene encodes CDR1 SGHVS and CDR2 FQNEAQ. After removal of 5 bases from V and 0 bases from J, the junction contained 10 bases not matched to a gene. The CDR3 sequence is 18 residues long. CDR3 DNA: TGTGCCAGCAGCACCCTGACAGGGGGCGCTTATAGCAATCAGCCCCAGCATTTT. This encodes CASSTLTGGAYSNQPQHF.

This clonotype showed up many times. V gene TRBV12-3 or TRBV12-4 combines with J gene TRBJ2-2; 11 bases match TRBD2. Unmatched junction bases numbered 5, after V lost 6 bases and J lost 5 bases. CDR3 length equals 15 residues. The CDR3 loop reads CASSALAGVTGELFF. In DNA form, the CDR3 reads TGTGCCAGCAGCGCACTAGCGGGAGTGACCGGGGAGCTGTTTTTT.

This clonotype turned up a few times. This chain links TRBV7-9 with TRBJ1-1; no clear D gene. The CDR3 length is 14 residues. Germline loops: CDR1 SEHNR, CDR2 FQNEAQ (reference sequence). The V gene lost 5 bases and the J gene lost 5 bases, with 15 bases spanning the gap. The CDR3 bases are TGTGCCAGCAGCACCCCGGACCGCCGAACTGAAGCTTTCTTT. Translating gives CASSTPDRRTEAFF.

In this sample, this clonotype turned up a few times. The chain is built from TRBV10-3 and TRBJ2-7, with D possibly being TRBD1 (6 bases). CDR1 and CDR2 (germline): ENHRY, SYGVKD. This CDR3 contains 14 residues. Trimming took 3 bases from V and 3 from J, leaving 12 bases between them. In nucleotides, the CDR3 is TGTGCCATCAGTGACGTTATACAGGGCTACGAGCAGTACTTC. It translates to CAISDVIQGYEQYF.

On this clonotype: Possible read error: a much larger clone is one base away. The chain has TRBV27 and TRBJ1-4, with D maybe TRBD1 (5 bases). The CDR3 has 13 amino acids. Germline values: CDR1 MNHEY, CDR2 SMNVEV (reference sequence). The CDR3 bases are TGTGCCAGCAGTTTGAGGACACCCGAAAAACCGTTTTTT. It translates to CASSLRTPEKPFF.

Note on this clonotype: A far larger clone is a single base away, which makes a read error likely. CDR3 DNA sequence: TGTGCCAGCAGCGACAGGCGGCGGAGCTCCTGCGAGCAGTACTTC. Translated: CASSDRRRSSCEQYF. This chain connects TRBV7-8 to TRBJ2-7; possibly TRBD1 for D (6 bases). Germline values: CDR1 SGHVS, CDR2 FQNEAQ. The CDR3 loop spans 15 amino acids.

This clonotype has a count of ten or more. The chain joins TRBV2 to TRBJ1-2; D is undetermined. This CDR3 is 14 amino acids long. CDR1 is SNHLY, CDR2 FYNNEI, per germline. With 7 bases removed from V and 2 bases from J, the gap between germline ends came to 14 bases. CDR3 DNA sequence: TGTGCCAGCAACCCGGAGAAGGGCAACTATGGCTACACCTTC. Protein product: CASNPEKGNYGYTF.

V and J are TRBV28 and TRBJ1-4, with a tentative D call TRBD1 (6 bases). The CDR3 is 13 amino acids. The V gene's germline CDR1 is MDHEN and CDR2 SYDVKM. Trimming stripped 7 bases from V and 1 base from J, with 7 bases between. DNA of the CDR3: TGTGCCAGCAAAGGGGGAACTAATGAAAAACTGTTTTTT. This codes for CASKGGTNEKLFF. Based on the CDR3 plus reference TRBV28 and TRBJ1-4, the full variable domain is DVKVTQSSRYLVKRTGEKVFLECVQDMDHENMFWYRQDPGLGLRLIYFSYDVKMKEKGDIPEGYSVSREKKERFSLILESASTNQTSMYLCASKGGTNEKLFFGSGTQLSVL.

This rearrangement joins TRBV28 to TRBJ2-1; D gene unclear. The CDR3 has 14 residues. Trimming removed 5 bases from V and 2 bases from J, with 10 bases in between. CDR1 is MDHEN, CDR2 SYDVKM, per germline. This CDR3 is CASSLSQPYNEQFF. CDR3 coding DNA: TGTGCCAGCAGTCTATCCCAACCCTACAATGAGCAGTTCTTC.

This clonotype was counted only a few times. The chain carries TRBV4-2 and TRBJ2-7; 12 bases agree with TRBD2. V lost 0 bases to trimming and J lost 6 bases; unmatched junction nucleotides: 3. Germline lookup yields CDR1 LGHNA and CDR2 YNFKEQ. The CDR3 totals 15 residues. CDR3 residues: CASSQDTTSGSEQYF. In DNA form, the CDR3 reads TGTGCCAGCAGCCAAGATACGACTAGCGGGAGCGAGCAGTACTTC.

This clonotype was seen repeatedly, ten times or more. This chain uses TRBV12-3 or TRBV12-4 with TRBJ1-5; a weak D match, TRBD1 (6 bases). This CDR3 contains 15 residues. V was cut by 7 bases and J by 3 bases, with 16 bases left in between. The CDR3 sequence is CASKNQGLINQPQHF. The CDR3 region has the DNA TGTGCCAGCAAGAACCAGGGGTTAATCAATCAGCCCCAGCATTTT.

This clonotype was picked up a small number of times. The rearrangement joins TRBV14 to TRBJ2-5; D remains unclear. CDR1 is SGHDN, CDR2 FVKESK, per germline. V was cut by 4 bases and J by 4 bases, with 7 bases left in between. The CDR3 contains 12 residues. DNA of the CDR3: TGTGCCAGCAGCCGAAAGGGAGAGACCCAGTACTTC. This sequence encodes CASSRKGETQYF.

This clonotype was seen many times. The chain joins TRBV6-1 to TRBJ2-5; 9 nucleotides align to TRBD2. V gave up 4 bases and J gave up 5 bases; unmatched junction bases: 8. CDR1 and CDR2 (germline): MNHNS, SASEGT. The CDR3 spans 15 residues. This CDR3 reads CASSVSSGKWETQYF. As DNA, the CDR3 is TGTGCCAGCAGTGTTTCTAGCGGGAAATGGGAGACCCAGTACTTC.

A word on this clonotype: This may stem from a read error, because a much larger clone lies one nucleotide away. This chain connects TRBV3-1 to TRBJ1-2; 7 bases map to TRBD1. J was trimmed by 7 bases and V by 1 base; bases with no gene match: 6. Germline-derived CDR1 and CDR2 are LGHDT and YNNKEL (reference sequence). CDR3 length: 14 amino acids. The CDR3 region is CASSQVKGASGYTF. The CDR3 DNA is TGTGCCAGCAGCCAAGTAAAGGGGGCCAGTGGCTACACCTTC.